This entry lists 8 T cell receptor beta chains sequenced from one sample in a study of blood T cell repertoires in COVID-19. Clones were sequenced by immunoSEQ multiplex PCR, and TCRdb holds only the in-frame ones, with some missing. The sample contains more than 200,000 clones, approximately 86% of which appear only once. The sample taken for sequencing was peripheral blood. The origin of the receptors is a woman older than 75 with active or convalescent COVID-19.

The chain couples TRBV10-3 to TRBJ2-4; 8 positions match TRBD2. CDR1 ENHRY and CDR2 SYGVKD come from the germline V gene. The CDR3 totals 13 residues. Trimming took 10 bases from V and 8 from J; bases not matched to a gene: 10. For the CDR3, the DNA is TGTGCCACCAGGCGGGGGGAATTCGACATTCAGTACTTC. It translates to CATRRGEFDIQYF.

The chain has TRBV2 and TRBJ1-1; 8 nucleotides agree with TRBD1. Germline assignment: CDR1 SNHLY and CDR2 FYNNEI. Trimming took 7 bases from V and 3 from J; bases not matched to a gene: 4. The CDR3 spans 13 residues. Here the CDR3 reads CASITDRDTEAFF. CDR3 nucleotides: TGTGCCAGCATTACGGACAGGGACACTGAAGCTTTCTTT.

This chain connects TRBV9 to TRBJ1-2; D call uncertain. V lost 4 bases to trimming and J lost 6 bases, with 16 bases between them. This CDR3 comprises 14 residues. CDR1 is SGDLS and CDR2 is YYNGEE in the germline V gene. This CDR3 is CASSSTILHNGYTF. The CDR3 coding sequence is TGTGCCAGCAGCTCTACAATACTACACAATGGCTACACCTTC.

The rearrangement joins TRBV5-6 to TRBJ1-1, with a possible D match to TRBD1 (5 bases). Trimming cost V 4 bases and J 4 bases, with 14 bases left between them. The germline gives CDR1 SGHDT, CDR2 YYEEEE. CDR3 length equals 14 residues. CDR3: CASSLGGGGTEAFF. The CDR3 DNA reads TGTGCCAGCAGCCTAGGTGGGGGAGGCACTGAAGCTTTCTTT.

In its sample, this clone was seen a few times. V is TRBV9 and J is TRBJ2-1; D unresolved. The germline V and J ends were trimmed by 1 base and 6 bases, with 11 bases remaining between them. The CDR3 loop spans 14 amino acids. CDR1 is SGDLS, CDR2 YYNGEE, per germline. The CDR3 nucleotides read TGTGCCAGCAGCGTAATATTATCCGGCAATGAGCAGTTCTTC. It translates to CASSVILSGNEQFF. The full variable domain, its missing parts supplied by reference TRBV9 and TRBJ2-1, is DSGVTQTPKHLITATGQRVTLRCSPRSGDLSVYWYQQSLDQGLQFLIQYYNGEERAKGNILERFSAQQFPDLHSELNLSSLELGDSALYFCASSVILSGNEQFFGPGTRLTVL.

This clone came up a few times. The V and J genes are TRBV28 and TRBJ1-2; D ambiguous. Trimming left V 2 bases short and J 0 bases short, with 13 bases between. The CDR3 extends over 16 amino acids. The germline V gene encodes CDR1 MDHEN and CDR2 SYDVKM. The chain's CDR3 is CASSLANSVTNYGYTF. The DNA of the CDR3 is TGTGCCAGCAGTTTAGCTAACAGTGTAACTAACTATGGCTACACCTTC.

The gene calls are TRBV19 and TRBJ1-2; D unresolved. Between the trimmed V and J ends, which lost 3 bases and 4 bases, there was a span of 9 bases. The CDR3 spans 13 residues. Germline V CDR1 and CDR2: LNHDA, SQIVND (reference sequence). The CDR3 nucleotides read TGTGCCAGTAGTATCGCTGAAGCCTATGGCTACACCTTC. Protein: CASSIAEAYGYTF.

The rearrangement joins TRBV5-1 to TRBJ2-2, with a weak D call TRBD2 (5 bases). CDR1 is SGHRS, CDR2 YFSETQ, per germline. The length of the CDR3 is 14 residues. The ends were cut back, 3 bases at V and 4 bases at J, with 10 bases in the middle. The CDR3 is CASSSEGSTGELFF. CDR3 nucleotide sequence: TGCGCCAGCAGCTCTGAGGGTAGCACCGGGGAGCTGTTTTTT.